This entry lists 24 T cell receptor beta chains sequenced from one sample in a study of T cells after yellow fever vaccination. TCRdb analysed the 5' RACE reads with MiXCR anew, one entry per CDR3 protein. The table has approximately 340,000 distinct CDR3 sequences, 8.5% to 10% seen once. Sequencing was performed on PBMCs, taken on the day of the first yellow fever vaccination. Receptors originate from a man in his late teens or twenties who received the YFV17D yellow fever vaccine.

The rearrangement joins TRBV11-2 to TRBJ2-3, with 16 bases matching TRBD2. After removal of 4 bases from V and 7 bases from J, the junction contained 8 bases not matched to a gene. CDR1 and CDR2 (germline): SGHAT, FQNNGV. The CDR3 loop spans 17 amino acids. The CDR3 sequence is CASSSWGLAGGINTQYF. CDR3 DNA sequence: TGTGCCAGCAGCTCTTGGGGACTAGCGGGGGGGATAAATACGCAGTATTTT.

In this sample, this clonotype is medium-sized. CDR3: CASSPGLGLYGYTF. CDR3 DNA sequence: TGTGCCAGCAGCCCAGGCTTGGGGCTCTATGGCTACACCTTC. The genes are TRBV7-2 and TRBJ1-2; possible D gene TRBD1, 5 bases. This CDR3 has 14 residues. V gave up 5 bases and J gave up 4 bases, with 14 bases separating them. Germline V gives CDR1 SGHTA, CDR2 FQGNSA. The whole variable domain, filled in from reference TRBV7-2 and TRBJ1-2, reads GAGVSQSPSNKVTEKGKDVELRCDPISGHTALYWYRQSLGQGLEFLIYFQGNSAPDKSGLPSDRFSAERTGGSVSTLTIQRTQQEDSAVYLCASSPGLGLYGYTFGSGTRLTVV.

This sequence joins TRBV6-1 and TRBJ1-5; the match to TRBD1 covers 9 bases. With 7 bases clipped from V and 1 base from J, the junction kept 5 bases outside the gene matches. Per the germline V gene, CDR1 is MNHNS and CDR2 is SASEGT. The CDR3 runs to 15 residues. The CDR3 DNA follows: TGTGCCAGCATGGGGACAGGGACGAGCAATCAGCCCCAGCATTTT. This codes for CASMGTGTSNQPQHF.

This clonotype was counted between two and nine times. The gene calls are TRBV7-3 and TRBJ2-5, with D uncertain. The CDR3 sequence is 16 residues long. Trimming took off 2 bases at V and 0 bases at J, with 13 bases between the two ends. Germline values: CDR1 SGHTA, CDR2 FQGTGA. The CDR3: CASSLPRPPHQETQYF. The DNA for the CDR3 is TGTGCCAGCAGCTTACCACGACCGCCTCACCAAGAGACCCAGTACTTC.

The J gene is TRBJ2-3, the V gene TRBV6-9; D possibly corresponds to TRBD1 (5 bases). CDR1 and CDR2 (germline): MNHGY, SVAAGI. The CDR3 spans 16 residues. Trimming cost V 0 bases and J 4 bases, with 14 bases left between them. The DNA for the CDR3 is TGTGCCAGCAGTTATTCCGGGCAGGGTGGCGCAGATACGCAGTATTTT. Its translation is CASSYSGQGGADTQYF.

This clonotype has only a few counts. This chain uses TRBV5-4 with TRBJ1-1; D is undetermined. This CDR3 has 16 amino acids. The germline V gene has CDR1 SGHNT and CDR2 YYREEE (reference sequence). The V end was cut by 4 bases, the J end by 3 bases, with 19 bases between. DNA of the CDR3: TGTGCCAGCAGCCCACCAGAGGAATCGGTTGACACTGAAGCTTTCTTT. Translated: CASSPPEESVDTEAFF.

To note about this clonotype: One end of the junction varies from germline; a read error may be responsible. The V gene is TRBV5-1, the J gene TRBJ2-6; D may be TRBD1 (5 bases). The length of the CDR3 is 15 residues. Germline V gene data show CDR1 as SGHRS and CDR2 as YFSETQ. The CDR3 loop is CASSLRGSGANILTF. CDR3 nucleotide sequence: TGCGCCAGCAGCTTGAGGGGAAGTGGGGCCAACATCCTGACTTTC. The full variable domain, with the rest looked up from reference TRBV5-1 and TRBJ2-6, is KAGVTQTPRYLIKTRGQQVTLSCSPISGHRSVSWYQQTPGQGLQFLFEYFSETQRNKGNFPGRFSGRQFSNSRSEMNVSTLELGDSALYLCASSLRGSGANILTFGAGSRLTVL.

This clonotype was seen ten or more times. In nucleotides, the CDR3 is TGTGCCAGCAGCCAAGATCCCCCCCAAGTCGGTCAAGAGACCCAGTACTTC. It translates to CASSQDPPQVGQETQYF. The chain uses TRBV4-2 and TRBJ2-5; unclear D gene. Germline CDR1 LGHNA, CDR2 YNFKEQ. With 0 bases removed from V and 2 bases from J, the gap between germline ends came to 16 bases. This CDR3 has 17 amino acids.

In this sample, this clonotype turned up many times. The chain is built from TRBV11-2 and TRBJ2-3, with D perhaps matching TRBD1 (6 bases). This CDR3 has 13 residues. CDR1 is SGHAT, CDR2 FQNNGV, per germline. Trimming removed 5 bases from V and 3 bases from J, with 9 bases in between. CDR3 residues: CASSHRETDTQYF. CDR3 sequence (DNA): TGTGCCAGCAGCCACAGGGAAACAGATACGCAGTATTTT.

The V call is TRBV5-6, the J call TRBJ1-1; TRBD1 aligns across 8 bases. V lost 3 bases, J lost 3 bases, and 10 bases stayed unmatched. The CDR3 consists of 16 residues. Germline lookup yields CDR1 SGHDT and CDR2 YYEEEE. The CDR3 region is CASSWRPRQGYTEAFF. In nucleotides, the CDR3 is TGTGCCAGCAGCTGGAGGCCGCGACAGGGGTACACTGAAGCTTTCTTT. Based on the CDR3 plus reference TRBV5-6 and TRBJ1-1, the full variable domain is DAGVTQSPTHLIKTRGQQVTLRCSPKSGHDTVSWYQQALGQGPQFIFQYYEEEERQRGNFPDRFSGHQFPNYSSELNVNALLLGDSALYLCASSWRPRQGYTEAFFGQGTRLTVV.

The chain uses TRBV4-3 and TRBJ2-3; 11 bases are a match to TRBD2. V shed 5 bases and J 4 bases; nucleotides not matched to a gene: 11. Germline loops: CDR1 LGHNA, CDR2 YSLEER. This CDR3 spans 17 amino acids. The CDR3 region is CASSKGSPGLAADTQYF. Written as DNA, the CDR3 is TGCGCCAGCAGCAAAGGGTCTCCGGGACTAGCGGCAGATACGCAGTATTTT.

This clonotype appeared a few times. The chain is built from TRBV7-2 and TRBJ2-3; D unclear. Germline values: CDR1 SGHTA, CDR2 FQGNSA. The CDR3 totals 17 residues. Trimming left V 0 bases short and J 2 bases short, with 15 bases between. CDR3 sequence: CASSLALTAIFTDTQYF. The CDR3 DNA follows: TGTGCCAGCAGCTTAGCGCTCACAGCGATTTTCACAGATACGCAGTATTTT.

This clonotype was detected only a few times. The rearrangement uses TRBV7-2 and TRBJ2-1; a possible D gene is TRBD2 (5 bases). Germline CDR1 reads SGHTA; CDR2 reads FQGNSA. The CDR3 has 14 amino acids. The V end lost 2 bases, the J end lost 5 bases, and 10 bases lay between the germline ends. The DNA of the CDR3 is TGTGCCAGCAGCTTATTAGTGAGGGACAATGAGCAGTTCTTC. This gives the protein CASSLLVRDNEQFF.

This clonotype was counted only a few times. The rearrangement joins TRBV4-1 to TRBJ1-2; 10 bases are shared with TRBD1. The CDR3 contains 17 residues. Germline V gene sequence: CDR1 MGHRA, CDR2 YSYEKL. The V gene end was trimmed by 2 bases and the J gene end by 5 bases; junction bases not matched to a gene: 11. CDR3 DNA sequence: TGCGCCAGCAGCCAAACGCGACGGGGACAGGGGAGTTATGGCTACACCTTC. This translates into CASSQTRRGQGSYGYTF.

The rearrangement joins TRBV7-2 to TRBJ2-3; 8 positions match TRBD1. V was clipped by 2 bases and J by 6 bases; unmatched bases: 7. The germline V gene encodes CDR1 SGHTA and CDR2 FQGNSA. The CDR3 loop spans 15 amino acids. The CDR3 sequence is CASSLTGGELDTQYF. CDR3 nucleotides: TGTGCCAGCAGCTTAACAGGGGGTGAACTGGATACGCAGTATTTT.

This clonotype came up many times. V usage is TRBV5-1 and J usage is TRBJ2-1, with 10 bases fitting TRBD2. The ends lost 4 bases at V and 8 bases at J; junction bases unmatched: 12. Germline values: CDR1 SGHRS, CDR2 YFSETQ. CDR3 length equals 16 residues. The CDR3 is CASSRITSGDTDEQFF. DNA for the CDR3: TGCGCCAGCAGCCGGATAACTAGCGGGGATACGGATGAGCAGTTCTTC.

The chain couples TRBV5-1 to TRBJ2-6; D gene ambiguous. This CDR3 has 16 amino acids. Trimming pared 2 bases from V and 0 bases from J, leaving 9 bases between. Germline CDR1 SGHRS, CDR2 YFSETQ. CDR3 in amino acids: CASSFGGNSGANVLTF. The CDR3 DNA sequence: TGCGCCAGCAGCTTCGGCGGAAACTCTGGGGCCAACGTCCTGACTTTC. Looking up the rest from reference TRBV5-1 and TRBJ2-6 gives the full variable domain: KAGVTQTPRYLIKTRGQQVTLSCSPISGHRSVSWYQQTPGQGLQFLFEYFSETQRNKGNFPGRFSGRQFSNSRSEMNVSTLELGDSALYLCASSFGGNSGANVLTFGAGSRLTVL.

The V call is TRBV5-1, the J call TRBJ2-3; D is perhaps TRBD2 (6 bases). The CDR3 consists of 14 residues. CDR1 and CDR2 from the germline V gene are SGHRS and YFSETQ. V was clipped by 4 bases and J by 1 base, with 10 bases between them. The CDR3 spells CASSKGLRTDTQYF. In DNA, the CDR3 is TGCGCCAGCAGCAAGGGACTTCGCACAGATACGCAGTATTTT. The variable domain in full, completed from reference TRBV5-1 and TRBJ2-3, reads KAGVTQTPRYLIKTRGQQVTLSCSPISGHRSVSWYQQTPGQGLQFLFEYFSETQRNKGNFPGRFSGRQFSNSRSEMNVSTLELGDSALYLCASSKGLRTDTQYFGPGTRLTVL.

The chain links TRBV15 to TRBJ1-6, with 8 bases identical to TRBD1. V gave up 3 bases and J gave up 3 bases; unmatched junction bases: 10. The CDR3 covers 18 residues. Germline assignment: CDR1 LNHNV and CDR2 YYDKDF (reference sequence). The CDR3 DNA reads TGTGCCACCAGCAGGGCCACAGGGGGAAGGGGCTATAATTCACCCCTCCACTTT. Translating gives CATSRATGGRGYNSPLHF.

The chain couples TRBV5-1 to TRBJ2-1; 10 positions agree with TRBD2. The V gene's germline CDR1 is SGHRS and CDR2 YFSETQ. The trim removed 3 bases at V and 6 bases at J, leaving 6 bases unmatched. The length of the CDR3 is 15 residues. CDR3 nucleotide sequence: TGCGCCAGCAGCTCGGGACTAGCGCGGTTCAATGAGCAGTTCTTC. It codes for CASSSGLARFNEQFF.

The sample holds many counts of this clonotype. The genes are TRBV21-1 and TRBJ1-5; the tabulated D call, TRBD1, remains unverified against the DNA. TRBV21-1 is designated a pseudogene. The length of the CDR3 is 15 residues. The CDR3: CASILRGPKEQPQHF. CDR3 DNA sequence: TGTGCCAGCATCCTCAGGGGCCCCAAGGAGCAGCCCCAGCATTTT.

The gene calls are TRBV5-6 and TRBJ2-3; D may be TRBD1 (6 bases). V was trimmed by 3 bases and J by 3 bases, leaving 14 bases between them. CDR3 length equals 15 residues. Germline loops: CDR1 SGHDT, CDR2 YYEEEE. Here the CDR3 reads CASSSTGIWTDTQYF. The CDR3 nucleotides are TGTGCCAGCAGCTCTACAGGGATATGGACAGATACGCAGTATTTT.

This clonotype appeared a few times. J is TRBJ1-6 and V is TRBV4-2; possible D gene TRBD1, 5 bases. This CDR3 is 15 amino acids long. Germline V lookup: CDR1 LGHNA, CDR2 YNFKEQ. Trimming removed 4 bases at V and 7 bases at J, with 14 bases between. The CDR3 DNA sequence: TGTGCCAGCAGCCCTCTTTTCGGGGGGAATTCACCCCTCCACTTT. Amino acids: CASSPLFGGNSPLHF.

A few counts support this clonotype. The rearrangement uses TRBV19 and TRBJ2-1; D could derive from TRBD1 or TRBD2 (5 bases each). The CDR3 runs 14 residues. The germline V gene has CDR1 LNHDA and CDR2 SQIVND (reference sequence). The V end lost 7 bases, the J end lost 8 bases, and 18 bases lay between the germline ends. The CDR3 reads CASKGPWPVDEQFF. The CDR3, as DNA: TGTGCCAGTAAGGGACCGTGGCCGGTCGATGAGCAGTTCTTC.